This T cell receptor beta chain is drawn from a study of response to subunit inactivated influenza vaccine. The V and J ends lost 3 bases and 2 bases respectively, with 12 bases between them. The CDR3 totals 15 residues. The V gene's germline CDR1 is SGDLS and CDR2 YYNGEE. Only a few counts were recorded for this clonotype. TCRdb used MiXCR to reprocess the RT-PCR reads, holding one entry per CDR3 protein. Of about 830,000 distinct CDR3 sequences in the sample, 18% were seen once. V gene TRBV9 combines with J gene TRBJ2-1; the D call may be TRBD1 or TRBD2 (5 bases each). The clonotype originates from a man in his fifties who received an inactivated influenza vaccine. This sample comprised PBMCs from blood, obtained approximately 5 days after vaccination. The CDR3 region is CASSEGPLPYNEQFF. The CDR3 coding sequence is TGTGCCAGCAGCGAGGGACCCCTTCCCTACAATGAGCAGTTCTTC.